Below are 13 T cell receptor beta chains sequenced from a single sample in a study of beta chain features in type 1 diabetes. The authors reverse transcribed all of the isolated RNA, so sequencing captured expressed TCRB transcripts. This table comes from immunoSEQ multiplex PCR, and its TCRdb copy is limited to in-frame clones, with some not included. This sample has 300,000 to 450,000 clones; about 20% occur once, and the top ten carry under 0.05%. The sequenced sample was naive CD4+ T cells from blood. Every receptor here comes from a woman in her late teens or twenties in good health.

As DNA, the CDR3 is TGTGCCAGCAGCTGGAGTAACACCGGGGAGCTGTTTTTT. This encodes CASSWSNTGELFF. This chain joins TRBV7-2 and TRBJ2-2; D gene uncertain. Germline values: CDR1 SGHTA, CDR2 FQGNSA. The CDR3 length is 13 residues. Trimming took off 4 bases at V and 2 bases at J, with 5 bases between the two ends.

The chain couples TRBV2 to TRBJ2-5; 10 positions agree with TRBD1. Germline V gives CDR1 SNHLY, CDR2 FYNNEI. With V trimmed by 7 bases and J by 5 bases, 13 bases remained unmatched. The CDR3 sequence is 16 residues long. CDR3 coding DNA: TGTGCCAGCACCACCTGGGGGACAGGGGCTGCGGAGACCCAGTACTTC. It encodes CASTTWGTGAAETQYF.

In its sample, this clone was seen a few times. The chain carries TRBV5-1 and TRBJ2-7, with 8 bases aligning to TRBD2. There are 14 residues in the CDR3. Unmatched junction bases numbered 5, after V lost 4 bases and J lost 2 bases. Germline CDR1 is SGHRS and CDR2 is YFSETQ. The CDR3 is CASSIAGSAYEQYF. The CDR3 DNA follows: TGCGCCAGCAGCATAGCGGGGTCAGCCTACGAGCAGTACTTC.

This rearrangement joins TRBV18 to TRBJ2-7; TRBD2 matches at 16 bases. V lost 0 bases and J lost 4; bases outside the gene matches: 3. Germline V gene data show CDR1 as KGHSH and CDR2 as LQKENI. CDR3 length: 17 residues. The CDR3 DNA sequence: TGTGCCAGCTCACCACCGACGGGACTAGCGGGAGGGTACGAGCAGTACTTC. Translating it yields CASSPPTGLAGGYEQYF.

V is TRBV28 and J is TRBJ2-3; the match to TRBD2 covers 9 bases. The CDR3 is 16 amino acids. Per germline, CDR1 MDHEN and CDR2 SYDVKM. V gave up 4 bases and J gave up 0 bases; unmatched junction bases: 5. CDR3 nucleotide sequence: TGTGCCAGCAGTTCCCTAGCGGGAAGAAGCACAGATACGCAGTATTTT. Its protein product is CASSSLAGRSTDTQYF.

The rearrangement links TRBV4-3 to TRBJ2-2, with TRBD2 identical over 8 bases. With V trimmed by 0 bases and J by 9 bases, 6 bases remained unmatched. The CDR3 has 15 amino acids. Germline V CDR1 and CDR2: LGHNA, YSLEER. The CDR3 spells CASSQELGGGRELFF. The CDR3 DNA sequence: TGCGCCAGCAGCCAAGAGCTCGGGGGGGGCCGGGAGCTGTTTTTT.

This chain connects TRBV5-1 to TRBJ2-3; 9 positions match TRBD2. There are 14 residues in the CDR3. The junction had 7 bases not matched to a gene; V was cut back by 9 bases and J by 2 bases. Germline V gene lookup returns CDR1 SGHRS and CDR2 YFSETQ. CDR3 DNA: TGCGCCACCTCAGCGGGGGGCGACACAGATACGCAGTATTTT. Its protein product is CATSAGGDTDTQYF.

This clone came up a few times. The chain is built from TRBV19 and TRBJ2-7, with TRBD2 identical over 11 bases. The CDR3 is made up of 15 amino acids. V dropped 4 bases and J dropped 5; count of bases not matched to a gene: 7. Germline assignment: CDR1 LNHDA and CDR2 SQIVND (reference sequence). This chain's CDR3 is CASSTLAGGNNEQYF. The CDR3 coding sequence is TGTGCCAGTAGTACCCTAGCGGGAGGTAACAACGAGCAGTACTTC.

Concerning this clone itself: Distinct nucleotide sequences in the sample also encode this CDR3. This sequence joins TRBV7-2 and TRBJ1-1; D is perhaps TRBD1 (5 bases). CDR3 length: 13 residues. V gave up 4 bases and J gave up 2 bases, with 8 bases separating them. Germline V gives CDR1 SGHTA, CDR2 FQGNSA. This CDR3 is CASSSQGNTEAFF. The CDR3 DNA sequence: TGTGCCAGCAGCTCCCAGGGAAACACTGAAGCTTTCTTT.

This clone has more than one count but fewer than ten. The J gene is TRBJ2-3, the V gene TRBV5-1; 9 bases match TRBD1. The V and J ends lost 5 bases and 0 bases, in that order; junction bases with no gene match: 7. Per germline, CDR1 SGHRS and CDR2 YFSETQ. CDR3 size: 16 residues. The DNA of the CDR3 is TGCGCCAGCAGTCCGGGACAGGGTCCTAGCACAGATACGCAGTATTTT. Translated: CASSPGQGPSTDTQYF. The full variable domain, with the rest looked up from reference TRBV5-1 and TRBJ2-3, is KAGVTQTPRYLIKTRGQQVTLSCSPISGHRSVSWYQQTPGQGLQFLFEYFSETQRNKGNFPGRFSGRQFSNSRSEMNVSTLELGDSALYLCASSPGQGPSTDTQYFGPGTRLTVL.

This clone turned up a few times. The chain recombines TRBV29-1 with TRBJ2-5, with D perhaps matching TRBD2 (6 bases). Germline V gene lookup returns CDR1 SQVTM and CDR2 ANQGSEA. Deletions cut 0 bases from V and 0 bases from J, with 14 bases between. The CDR3 contains 16 residues. The CDR3 loop is CSVEDLEGMDQETQYF. The DNA of the CDR3 is TGCAGCGTTGAAGATCTGGAGGGGATGGACCAAGAGACCCAGTACTTC.

The gene calls are TRBV11-2 and TRBJ2-5, with D possibly TRBD1 on 5 matching bases. Germline values: CDR1 SGHAT, CDR2 FQNNGV. CDR3 size: 14 residues. V lost 1 base, J lost 5 bases, and 11 bases lay in between. CDR3 region: CASSLASGMETQYF. CDR3 bases: TGTGCCAGCAGCTTAGCTTCAGGGATGGAGACCCAGTACTTC.

The chain links TRBV29-1 to TRBJ2-1, with D possibly matching TRBD2 (6 bases). The CDR3 covers 13 residues. The V end lost 4 bases, the J end lost 1 base, and 8 bases lay between the germline ends. Germline values: CDR1 SQVTM, CDR2 ANQGSEA. Here the CDR3 DNA reads TGCAGCGTTGCGGGGAGGTCCTACAATGAGCAGTTCTTC. Its translation: CSVAGRSYNEQFF.